These T cell receptor beta chains were read from a single sample in a study of T cell responses to AZD1222 COVID-19 vaccine. Profiled with immunoSEQ multiplex PCR; TCRdb holds only in-frame clones, not every one. The sample gives approximately 150,000 clones, 85% to 90% of which show up once; 1.5% to 2% is in the top ten. This specimen was peripheral blood, taken on day 0 of AZD1222 vaccination. The receptors were gathered from an adult in good health. Each CDR3 is given with its conserved first and last residue. The order of the fields is J gene, V gene, CDR3 protein.

J: TRBJ1-4
V: TRBV7-9
CDR3: CASSLATGSNEKLFF

J: TRBJ1-5
V: TRBV6-2/TRBV6-3
CDR3: CASSYRGGGQPQHF

J: TRBJ1-5
V: TRBV7-2
CDR3: CASSQTGYSNQPQHF

J: TRBJ2-5
V: TRBV6-1
CDR3: CASSESRTSVETQYF

J: TRBJ1-2
V: TRBV3-1/TRBV3-2
CDR3: CASSLQGRGYTF

J: TRBJ1-5
V: TRBV3-1/TRBV3-2
CDR3: CASSQRGDIPQPQHF

J: TRBJ1-4
V: TRBV3-1/TRBV3-2
CDR3: CASSQAWGARRNEKLFF

J: TRBJ2-1
V: TRBV7-9
CDR3: CASSLGTYNEQFF

J: TRBJ2-3
V: TRBV19
CDR3: CASSTGLTASGTDTQYF

J: TRBJ1-2
V: TRBV12-5
CDR3: CASGPGSGVGYTF

J: TRBJ1-3
V: TRBV30
CDR3: CAWRSSSGNTIYF

J: TRBJ2-2
V: TRBV21-1
CDR3: CASSNPPGQVPGELFF

J: TRBJ1-3
V: TRBV28
CDR3: CASSITGGDGNTIYF

J: TRBJ2-3
V: TRBV6-2/TRBV6-3
CDR3: CASSYQRGVLGDTQYF

J: TRBJ2-2
V: TRBV19
CDR3: CASKASGRSNTGELFF

J: TRBJ1-4
V: TRBV7-9
CDR3: CASSFGGQGPMRGEKLFF

J: TRBJ1-3
V: TRBV28
CDR3: CASSLPDRLSGNTIYF

J: TRBJ1-3
V: TRBV7-8
CDR3: CASSFGQGSGNTIYF

J: TRBJ2-1
V: TRBV11-3
CDR3: CASSENPGTSNEQFF

J: TRBJ2-5
V: TRBV5-1
CDR3: CASSVGMGGETQYF

J: TRBJ1-2
V: TRBV6-5
CDR3: CASSYGPRGWGYTF

J: TRBJ1-2
V: TRBV5-4
CDR3: CASSLESQAYGSGYTF

J: TRBJ1-1
V: TRBV6-5
CDR3: CASSKQQDNTEAFF

J: TRBJ2-2
V: TRBV28
CDR3: CASRTSGLNTGELFF

J: TRBJ1-1
V: TRBV28
CDR3: CASSFSQGATEAFF

J: TRBJ1-4
V: TRBV9
CDR3: CASNLGVGEKLFF

J: TRBJ1-3
V: TRBV11-2
CDR3: CASSPVANSGNTIYF

J: TRBJ1-4
V: TRBV6-5
CDR3: CASSRTGSSNEKLFF

J: TRBJ1-5
V: TRBV27
CDR3: CASSFDPLRPQHF

J: TRBJ1-5
V: TRBV27
CDR3: CASSLPNQPQHF

J: TRBJ1-5
V: TRBV4-2
CDR3: CASSPLPVGQGGQPQHF

J: TRBJ1-4
V: TRBV18
CDR3: CASSPGTTTNEKLFF

J: TRBJ2-2
V: TRBV5-1
CDR3: CASSLAPQGTGELFF

J: TRBJ1-5
V: TRBV27
CDR3: CASSFIRDQPQHF

J: TRBJ2-2
V: TRBV5-1
CDR3: CASSLGIYGTSVGELFF

J: TRBJ2-1
V: TRBV24-1
CDR3: CATSDNAPSETGRYNEQFF

J: TRBJ1-1
V: TRBV5-1
CDR3: CASSLRGPQNTEAFF

J: TRBJ1-1
V: TRBV3-1/TRBV3-2
CDR3: CASSQVGWEAFF

J: TRBJ2-1
V: TRBV28
CDR3: CASRSPGPTNEQFF

J: TRBJ2-7
V: TRBV6-6
CDR3: CASSRRTSGHSYEQYF

J: TRBJ1-4
V: TRBV7-2
CDR3: CASSSDVGGGLFF

J: TRBJ2-7
V: TRBV11-2
CDR3: CASSLDQGPSYEQYF

J: TRBJ1-2
V: TRBV5-8
CDR3: CASRKWDTEVYGYTF